The 24 T cell receptor beta chains presented below share a single source sample, sequenced in a study of blood T cells in healthy people across ages. Sample-barcoded 5' priming and a J-beta primer mix drove a second PCR of 7 to 11 cycles. MiXCR, run by TCRdb on the 5' RACE reads, gives a single entry per CDR3 protein. Here the sample spans a few hundred thousand distinct CDR3 sequences, around 29% being singletons. What was sequenced was blood. These receptors were obtained from a woman between 70 and 85 years old in good health.

CDR3 region: CASSYSGDTEAFF. DNA of the CDR3: TGTGCCAGCAGTTACAGTGGTGATACTGAAGCTTTCTTT. This chain links TRBV3-1 with TRBJ1-1, with unresolved D. CDR1 is LGHDT and CDR2 is YNNKEL in the germline V gene (reference sequence). The CDR3 contains 13 residues. The ends were cut back, 6 bases at V and 5 bases at J, with 13 bases in the middle. The whole variable domain, remainder taken from reference TRBV3-1 and TRBJ1-1, is DTAVSQTPKYLVTQMGNDKSIKCEQNLGHDTMYWYKQDSKKFLKIMFSYNNKELIINETVPNRFSPKSPDKAHLNLHINSLELGDSAVYFCASSYSGDTEAFFGQGTRLTVV.

This clonotype has a handful of counts. V gene TRBV6-1 combines with J gene TRBJ1-6; TRBD1 agrees at 8 bases. V was pared by 6 bases and J by 10 bases, with 8 bases of the junction left unmatched. Germline V gene lookup returns CDR1 MNHNS and CDR2 SASEGT. This CDR3 region has 14 residues. CDR3: CASRPGQGVSPLHF. The CDR3 nucleotides read TGTGCCAGCAGGCCCGGACAGGGAGTCTCACCCCTCCACTTT.

There are a few counts of this clonotype. The chain employs TRBV6-1 and TRBJ1-6; D is uncertain. CDR1 MNHNS and CDR2 SASEGT come from the germline V gene. Deletions cut 10 bases from V and 16 bases from J, with 14 bases between. The CDR3 runs to 10 residues. This CDR3 reads CATGPLSLHF. The CDR3 DNA reads TGTGCCACCGGACCGCTCTCTCTCCACTTT.

DNA for the CDR3: TGTGCCAGCAGTTATTTTGGGACAGGGGGAGAAAAACTGTTTTTT. The encoded protein is CASSYFGTGGEKLFF. The chain employs TRBV6-6 and TRBJ1-4; 11 bases align to TRBD1. V lost 3 bases, J lost 8 bases, and 5 bases stayed unmatched. This CDR3 has 15 amino acids. CDR1 is MNHNY, CDR2 SVGAGI, per germline (reference sequence).

This clonotype was observed a few times. CDR3 DNA: TGTGCCAGCAGCTCCTTATCCCGTCACGTCGAGCAGTACTTC. This translates into CASSSLSRHVEQYF. The V and J genes are TRBV7-2 and TRBJ2-7; the D is unclear. CDR1 and CDR2 (germline): SGHTA, FQGNSA. Trimming cost V 4 bases and J 6 bases, with 16 bases left between them. The CDR3 has 14 residues.

This clonotype has a count of ten or more. The chain employs TRBV4-1 and TRBJ2-5, with no clear D. Germline assignment: CDR1 MGHRA and CDR2 YSYEKL. This CDR3 region has 16 residues. The V gene lost 1 base and the J gene lost 3 bases, with 15 bases spanning the gap. The CDR3 DNA follows: TGCGCCAGCAGCCAAGTACCTAATGAGGCGAAAGAGACCCAGTACTTC. Its protein is CASSQVPNEAKETQYF.

The J gene is TRBJ1-4, the V gene TRBV7-9, with D possibly being TRBD1 (6 bases). CDR3 length: 19 amino acids. Trimming removed 4 bases from V and 5 bases from J, with 26 bases in between. CDR1 SEHNR and CDR2 FQNEAQ come from the germline V gene (reference sequence). The CDR3 here is CASSSSASTNREGNEKLFF. CDR3 in DNA: TGTGCCAGCAGCTCCTCCGCTTCTACAAACAGGGAAGGCAATGAAAAACTGTTTTTT. Drawing the rest from reference TRBV7-9 and TRBJ1-4, the complete variable domain is DTGVSQNPRHKITKRGQNVTFRCDPISEHNRLYWYRQTLGQGPEFLTYFQNEAQLEKSRLLSDRFSAERPKGSFSTLEIQRTEQGDSAMYLCASSSSASTNREGNEKLFFGSGTQLSVL.

This clonotype occurred a few times. The rearrangement uses TRBV4-3 and TRBJ2-5; perhaps TRBD1 as D (6 bases). This CDR3 comprises 15 residues. In germline, CDR1 is LGHNA, CDR2 YSLEER. Trimming cost V 0 bases and J 4 bases, with 12 bases left between them. In DNA form, the CDR3 reads TGCGCCAGCAGCCAAGATACGAGCAGGGGAGAGACCCAGTACTTC. Its translation: CASSQDTSRGETQYF.

This clonotype was counted a few times. The genes are TRBV6-4 and TRBJ2-2, with TRBD2 matching over 13 bases. This CDR3 is 17 amino acids long. V was clipped by 5 bases and J by 0 bases; unmatched bases: 3. Germline loops: CDR1 MRHNA, CDR2 SNTAGT. CDR3 loop: CASSLLAGGPNTGELFF. The CDR3 DNA reads as TGTGCCAGCAGTTTACTAGCGGGAGGGCCGAACACCGGGGAGCTGTTTTTT.

This clonotype showed up just a few times. V usage is TRBV6-6 and J usage is TRBJ2-4; D is perhaps TRBD1 or TRBD2 (6 bases each). Trimming stripped 3 bases from V and 7 bases from J, with 19 bases between. This CDR3 contains 16 residues. The germline CDR1 and CDR2 sequences are MNHNY and SVGAGI (reference sequence). The DNA for the CDR3 is TGTGCCAGCAGTTATCAGGGGATAGAAGGGAGGAACATTCAGTACTTC. It translates to CASSYQGIEGRNIQYF.

The table lists this clonotype with a few counts. J is TRBJ1-5 and V is TRBV12-3 or TRBV12-4; D unclear. With 2 bases removed from V and 6 bases from J, the gap between germline ends came to 8 bases. This CDR3 contains 13 residues. The CDR3 DNA sequence: TGTGCCAGCAGTTTATTTGCGGGTCAGCCCCAGCATTTT. Its translation is CASSLFAGQPQHF.

In its sample, this clonotype was seen a few times. J is TRBJ2-5 and V is TRBV6-2 or TRBV6-3; D ambiguous. This CDR3 contains 12 residues. CDR1 and CDR2 from the germline V gene are MNHEY and SVGEGT. With 4 bases removed from V and 9 bases from J, the gap between germline ends came to 12 bases. The CDR3 DNA sequence: TGTGCCAGCAGTTTTGAACGTGAGGCCCAGTACTTC. This sequence encodes CASSFEREAQYF.

This clonotype was seen only a few times. Germline is not matched at one junction end, which may reflect a read error. The chain joins TRBV5-1 to TRBJ2-1; 7 positions match TRBD1. The CDR3 is made up of 14 amino acids. CDR1 SGHRS and CDR2 YFSETQ come from the germline V gene. CDR3: CASSSGQHIHKQFF. The CDR3 nucleotides are TGCGCCAGCAGCTCGGGACAGCATATCCATAAGCAATTCTTC.

A word on this clonotype: At one boundary the junction diverges from the germline segment, which might be a read error. J is TRBJ2-5 and V is TRBV7-9, with a possible D match to TRBD1 (5 bases). The CDR3 spans 14 residues. CDR1 is SEHNR, CDR2 FQNEAQ, per germline (reference sequence). Here the CDR3 DNA reads TGTGCCAGCAGCTTACGGATACAGGCAGAGGCCCAGTACTTC. Protein: CASSLRIQAEAQYF.

The table lists this clonotype with a few counts. This chain joins TRBV29-1 and TRBJ1-1; D might be TRBD1 (6 bases). This CDR3 is 15 amino acids long. V lost 5 bases, J lost 5 bases, and 21 bases lay in between. Germline V gene lookup returns CDR1 SQVTM and CDR2 ANQGSEA. CDR3 in DNA: TGCAGCGTTAAAAGGTCGGGGGGCGGACAGACTGAAGCTTTCTTT. Translation: CSVKRSGGGQTEAFF.

This chain connects TRBV4-2 to TRBJ2-7; D could derive from TRBD1 or TRBD2 (5 bases each). Trimming took 1 base from V and 6 from J, leaving 13 bases between them. This CDR3 is 14 amino acids long. Germline loops: CDR1 LGHNA, CDR2 YNFKEQ. CDR3 amino acids: CASSQAGPGVEQYF. DNA of the CDR3: TGTGCCAGCAGCCAAGCGGGACCCGGCGTCGAGCAGTACTTC.

DNA of the CDR3: TGTGCCAGCAGTTTATTGACAGGGCGGGCTGAAGCTTTCTTT. As protein: CASSLLTGRAEAFF. The genes are TRBV28 and TRBJ1-1, with 7 bases that match TRBD1. V was clipped by 1 base and J by 6 bases; unmatched bases: 5. Per germline, CDR1 MDHEN and CDR2 SYDVKM. This CDR3 has 14 residues.

CDR3 protein: CSAAPKGSAHSYEQYF. The CDR3 region has the DNA TGCAGTGCTGCCCCTAAGGGGTCGGCCCACTCCTACGAGCAGTACTTC. The rearrangement links TRBV20-1 to TRBJ2-5, with TRBD1 as a possible D gene (5 bases). With the DNA end fitting TRBJ2-7 better, the J assignment may be wrong. The CDR3 totals 16 residues. Per the germline V gene, CDR1 is DFQATT and CDR2 is SNEGSKA (reference sequence).

The genes are TRBV20-1 and TRBJ2-3; 12 positions agree with TRBD1. The CDR3 extends over 14 amino acids. Germline V gives CDR1 DFQATT, CDR2 SNEGSKA (reference sequence). V gave up 5 bases and J gave up 5 bases; unmatched junction bases: 5. CDR3 nucleotide sequence: TGCAGTGCTCCGGGACAGGGGGCTAGAGATACGCAGTATTTT. This encodes CSAPGQGARDTQYF.

The V and J genes are TRBV27 and TRBJ2-3; 7 nucleotides align to TRBD2. This CDR3 has 16 residues. Germline CDR1 MNHEY, CDR2 SMNVEV (reference sequence). Unmatched junction bases numbered 10, after V lost 5 bases and J lost 2 bases. The CDR3 protein is CASSTPREIATDTQYF. The CDR3, as DNA: TGTGCCAGCAGTACCCCGCGGGAGATAGCCACAGATACGCAGTATTTT.

The chain recombines TRBV29-1 with TRBJ2-3; D is uncertain. Trimming removed 7 bases from V and 4 bases from J, with 15 bases in between. From germline, CDR1 is SQVTM and CDR2 ANQGSEA. The CDR3 extends over 13 amino acids. CDR3 region: CSAKPSEADTQYF. CDR3 nucleotide sequence: TGCAGCGCCAAACCCTCAGAGGCAGATACGCAGTATTTT.

This clonotype occurred a few times. The genes are TRBV20-1 and TRBJ2-5; tentative D call: TRBD1 (6 bases). This CDR3 region has 14 residues. Per germline, CDR1 DFQATT and CDR2 SNEGSKA (reference sequence). Deletions cut 0 bases from V and 5 bases from J, with 13 bases between. CDR3 coding DNA: TGCAGTGCTAGAGAAAGGACAGTTACGGAGACCCAGTACTTC. Translated, it gives CSARERTVTETQYF.

The CDR3 DNA is TGTGCCAGCAAACCGGGAAGCTACGAGCAGTACTTC. Its protein is CASKPGSYEQYF. The chain employs TRBV6-6 and TRBJ2-7; D is perhaps TRBD2 (5 bases). The germline CDR1 and CDR2 sequences are MNHNY and SVGAGI (reference sequence). Deletions cut 7 bases from V and 3 bases from J, with 10 bases between. The CDR3 sequence is 12 residues long.

This clonotype was counted a few times. The rearrangement uses TRBV4-1 and TRBJ2-1; D possibly corresponds to TRBD1 (6 bases). The DNA end is a closer match to TRBJ2-7, so the J assignment may be wrong. The CDR3 sequence is 16 residues long. In germline, CDR1 is MGHRA, CDR2 YSYEKL. Here the CDR3 reads CASSQGHLTGLYEQYF. As DNA, the CDR3 is TGCGCCAGCAGCCAAGGGCACTTGACAGGTCTCTACGAGCAGTACTTC.